Below, 22 T cell receptor beta chains from the same sample are listed, as sequenced in a study of shared clonotypes between healthy human individuals. Cells designated naive CD8 were CD45RO-negative and were positively selected for CCR7, with terminally differentiated effector memory CD45RA+ cells excluded. The repertoire was sequenced with immunoSEQ multiplex PCR; TCRdb's copy has only in-frame clones and lacks some. The sample contains nearly 2 million clones, just under 95% of which appear only once. What was sequenced was naive CD8+ T cells sorted from blood. The receptors here all came from a young man in good health.

The chain uses TRBV4-3 and TRBJ2-2, with D possibly being TRBD1 (7 bases). The ends were cut back, 0 bases at V and 5 bases at J, with 10 bases in the middle. CDR3 length: 15 residues. Germline CDR1 and CDR2: LGHNA and YSLEER. CDR3 coding DNA: TGCGCCAGCAGCCAAGATTCAGGGGGGACCGGGGAGCTGTTTTTT. The encoded protein is CASSQDSGGTGELFF.

The chain employs TRBV28 and TRBJ1-6; no firm D call. The germline V gene has CDR1 MDHEN and CDR2 SYDVKM. CDR3 length equals 14 residues. The V and J ends lost 3 bases and 9 bases respectively, with 12 bases between them. The CDR3: CASSFESGGSPLHF. The CDR3, as DNA: TGTGCCAGCAGTTTCGAGTCTGGAGGTTCACCCCTCCACTTT.

V is TRBV19 and J is TRBJ1-1, with D hard to call. The CDR3 sequence is 16 residues long. Germline V lookup: CDR1 LNHDA, CDR2 SQIVND (reference sequence). V gave up 3 bases and J gave up 0 bases, with 14 bases separating them. DNA for the CDR3: TGTGCCAGTAGTATCAGAACAGAGATGATGAACACTGAAGCTTTCTTT. Protein sequence: CASSIRTEMMNTEAFF.

The chain combines TRBV10-1 with TRBJ2-7; TRBD2 matches 14 bases. The germline V gene has CDR1 WNHNN and CDR2 SYGVQD (reference sequence). V dropped 0 bases and J dropped 3; count of bases not matched to a gene: 16. The CDR3 extends over 21 amino acids. The CDR3 protein is CASSESSLGTSGGRYYYEQYF. The CDR3, as DNA: TGCGCCAGCAGTGAGTCCTCGTTAGGGACTAGCGGGGGCCGATATTACTACGAGCAGTACTTC.

The chain joins TRBV11-2 to TRBJ2-3, with 8 nucleotides matching TRBD1. V was pared by 1 base and J by 7 bases, with 1 base of the junction left unmatched. Germline-derived CDR1 and CDR2 are SGHAT and FQNNGV. This CDR3 contains 13 residues. As DNA, the CDR3 is TGTGCCAGCAGCTTAGCAGGGGGCTATACGCAGTATTTT. This gives the protein CASSLAGGYTQYF.

The chain is built from TRBV19 and TRBJ2-1, with D possibly TRBD2 on 6 matching bases. The CDR3 sequence is 14 residues long. The germline gives CDR1 LNHDA, CDR2 SQIVND (reference sequence). V was clipped by 3 bases and J by 0 bases, with 6 bases between them. CDR3 nucleotide sequence: TGTGCCAGTAGTATGGGACTCTCCTACAATGAGCAGTTCTTC. Protein product: CASSMGLSYNEQFF.

The chain joins TRBV4-3 to TRBJ2-3; 7 positions match TRBD2. This CDR3 is 17 amino acids long. CDR1 LGHNA and CDR2 YSLEER come from the germline V gene. With 3 bases clipped from V and 4 bases from J, the junction kept 13 bases outside the gene matches. The CDR3 is CASSQGFLSGGPDTQYF. The CDR3 coding sequence is TGCGCCAGCAGCCAGGGTTTTTTGTCGGGAGGCCCAGATACGCAGTATTTT.

With respect to this clone: Other nucleotide sequences from this sample produce the same CDR3. The chain couples TRBV4-1 to TRBJ2-1; D may be TRBD2 (5 bases). Trimming took 0 bases from V and 0 from J, leaving 9 bases between them. Per the germline V gene, CDR1 is MGHRA and CDR2 is YSYEKL. This CDR3 is 16 amino acids long. CDR3 DNA: TGCGCCAGCAGCCAAGAGCCGGGAAGCTCCTACAATGAGCAGTTCTTC. Amino acids: CASSQEPGSSYNEQFF.

This chain links TRBV10-2 with TRBJ2-7, with D possibly being TRBD1 (6 bases). The CDR3 length is 13 residues. V was trimmed by 7 bases and J by 5 bases, leaving 15 bases between them. Per the germline V gene, CDR1 is WSHSY and CDR2 is SAAADI. The CDR3 nucleotides read TGCGCCAGCAATACAGGGTTCCTCCACGAGCAGTACTTC. The encoded protein is CASNTGFLHEQYF.

This clone has just one count. This chain links TRBV2 with TRBJ2-5; 9 nucleotides line up with TRBD2. J gave up 1 base and V 7 bases, and 4 bases lay outside the gene matches. The CDR3 length is 14 residues. CDR1 and CDR2 (germline): SNHLY, FYNNEI. The CDR3 DNA sequence: TGTGCCAGCATGGAGCGGGGGGTCCAAGAGACCCAGTACTTC. It specifies CASMERGVQETQYF.

V usage is TRBV7-9 and J usage is TRBJ2-7; 7 positions agree with TRBD2. With V trimmed by 1 base and J by 5 bases, 5 bases remained unmatched. The CDR3 length is 14 residues. Germline V lookup: CDR1 SEHNR, CDR2 FQNEAQ (reference sequence). The DNA of the CDR3 is TGTGCCAGCAGCTTAGTGGGCGGGAGCCACGAGCAGTACTTC. Its protein product is CASSLVGGSHEQYF.

The J gene is TRBJ2-7, the V gene TRBV28; D possibly uses TRBD1 or TRBD2 (6 bases each). CDR1 is MDHEN and CDR2 is SYDVKM in the germline V gene. The CDR3 consists of 19 residues. V was clipped by 5 bases and J by 7 bases, with 33 bases between them. The CDR3 spells CASSPWAGGNSPSDYEQYF. The DNA for the CDR3 is TGTGCCAGCAGTCCCTGGGCCGGGGGCAACTCCCCAAGCGACTATGAGCAGTACTTC.

A word on this clone: The same CDR3 also results from other DNA sequences found in this sample. The chain carries TRBV7-2 and TRBJ2-7; D perhaps matches TRBD1 (6 bases). The CDR3 runs to 13 residues. The germline V gene encodes CDR1 SGHTA and CDR2 FQGNSA. V dropped 5 bases and J dropped 1 base, with 9 bases sitting between them. The CDR3 bases are TGTGCCAGCAGCCCTACAGGGTCCTACGAGCAGTACTTC. Translation: CASSPTGSYEQYF.

V gene TRBV7-8 combines with J gene TRBJ1-3, with D possibly matching TRBD1 (5 bases). The CDR3 sequence is 18 residues long. V lost 0 bases and J 0 bases, leaving 15 bases between the germline ends. CDR1 is SGHVS and CDR2 is FQNEAQ in the germline V gene. CDR3 amino acids: CASSLAQVVGVSGNTIYF. The CDR3 nucleotides are TGTGCCAGCAGCTTAGCGCAAGTCGTAGGGGTCTCTGGAAACACCATATATTTT. The entire variable domain, with the rest obtained from reference TRBV7-8 and TRBJ1-3, is as follows: GAGVSQSPRYKVAKRGQDVALRCDPISGHVSLFWYQQALGQGPEFLTYFQNEAQLDKSGLPSDRFFAERPEGSVSTLKIQRTQQEDSAVYLCASSLAQVVGVSGNTIYFGEGSWLTVV.

This clone was picked up a small number of times. V is TRBV28 and J is TRBJ2-7; TRBD1 might be the D (6 bases). There are 13 residues in the CDR3. Germline V gene data show CDR1 as MDHEN and CDR2 as SYDVKM. Trimming cost V 7 bases and J 3 bases, with 13 bases left between them. For the CDR3, the DNA is TGTGCCAGCACCAGGGGTCCAAACTACGAGCAGTACTTC. Amino acids: CASTRGPNYEQYF.

The chain joins TRBV9 to TRBJ2-7; D call uncertain. The germline gives CDR1 SGDLS, CDR2 YYNGEE. Trimming stripped 3 bases from V and 3 bases from J, with 16 bases between. The CDR3 is 15 residues long. CDR3 in amino acids: CASSAQDLGYYEQYF. The DNA for the CDR3 is TGTGCCAGCAGCGCTCAAGACCTGGGGTACTACGAGCAGTACTTC.

This chain's CDR3 is CASILYPWTEAFF. The CDR3 DNA is TGTGCCAGCATCCTGTATCCATGGACTGAAGCTTTCTTT. This chain uses TRBV7-2 with TRBJ1-1; no reliable D call. The germline CDR1 and CDR2 sequences are SGHTA and FQGNSA. The CDR3 has 13 residues. V lost 7 bases and J 5 bases, leaving 14 bases between the germline ends.

The J gene is TRBJ2-5, the V gene TRBV19, with D unresolved. The CDR3 spans 13 residues. CDR1 LNHDA and CDR2 SQIVND come from the germline V gene (reference sequence). V was cut by 3 bases and J by 5 bases, with 10 bases left in between. CDR3 DNA sequence: TGTGCCAGTAGTATTATAGTAGGGGAGACCCAGTACTTC. It translates to CASSIIVGETQYF.

The rearrangement joins TRBV13 to TRBJ2-3, with D unclear. This CDR3 has 16 amino acids. The ends were cut back, 7 bases at V and 1 base at J, with 18 bases in the middle. Germline V lookup: CDR1 PRHDT, CDR2 FYEKMQ (reference sequence). The CDR3 nucleotides are TGTGCCAGCACCCTAGGCCGGGCCGTCCGCACAGATACGCAGTATTTT. As protein: CASTLGRAVRTDTQYF.

V is TRBV29-1 and J is TRBJ1-2; a possible D gene is TRBD1 (5 bases). The CDR3 is 13 residues long. CDR1 is SQVTM and CDR2 is ANQGSEA in the germline V gene. V lost 0 bases and J lost 4, with 9 bases in between. DNA for the CDR3: TGCAGCGTTGAAGAGCCACAGGTCTATGGCTACACCTTC. Amino acid sequence: CSVEEPQVYGYTF.

This chain links TRBV19 with TRBJ2-1; D is uncertain. The CDR3 extends over 15 amino acids. Deletions cut 3 bases from V and 0 bases from J, with 9 bases between. Germline CDR1 LNHDA, CDR2 SQIVND (reference sequence). CDR3 sequence (DNA): TGTGCCAGTAGTATCGACGGCTACTCCTACAATGAGCAGTTCTTC. Translated: CASSIDGYSYNEQFF. The whole variable domain, remainder taken from reference TRBV19 and TRBJ2-1, is DGGITQSPKYLFRKEGQNVTLSCEQNLNHDAMYWYRQDPGQGLRLIYYSQIVNDFQKGDIAEGYSVSREKKESFPLTVTSAQKNPTAFYLCASSIDGYSYNEQFFGPGTRLTVL.

The V call is TRBV19, the J call TRBJ1-2; D is unclear. The length of the CDR3 is 12 residues. The ends were cut back, 8 bases at V and 4 bases at J, with 11 bases in the middle. Germline loops: CDR1 LNHDA, CDR2 SQIVND (reference sequence). The CDR3 coding sequence is TGTGCCAGTTCCCCGGATTTCTATGGCTACACCTTC. Residues: CASSPDFYGYTF.